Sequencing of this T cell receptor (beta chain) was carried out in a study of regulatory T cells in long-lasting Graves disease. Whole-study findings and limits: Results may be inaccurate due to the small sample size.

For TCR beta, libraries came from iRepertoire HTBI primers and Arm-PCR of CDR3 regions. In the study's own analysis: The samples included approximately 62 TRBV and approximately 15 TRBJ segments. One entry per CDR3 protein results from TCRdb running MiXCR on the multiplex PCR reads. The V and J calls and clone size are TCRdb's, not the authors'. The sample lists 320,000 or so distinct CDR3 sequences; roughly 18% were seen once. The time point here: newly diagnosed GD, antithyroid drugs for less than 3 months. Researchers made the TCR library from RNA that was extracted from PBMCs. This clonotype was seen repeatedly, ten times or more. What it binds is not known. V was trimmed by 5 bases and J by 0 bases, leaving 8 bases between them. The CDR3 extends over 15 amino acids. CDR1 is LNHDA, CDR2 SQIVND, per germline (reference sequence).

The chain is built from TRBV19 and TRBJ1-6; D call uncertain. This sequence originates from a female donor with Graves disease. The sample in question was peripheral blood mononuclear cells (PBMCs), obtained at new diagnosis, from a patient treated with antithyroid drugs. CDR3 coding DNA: TGTGCCAGTAGTCCCGGGAGCTCCTATAATTCACCCCTCCACTTT. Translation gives CASSPGSSYNSPLHF.